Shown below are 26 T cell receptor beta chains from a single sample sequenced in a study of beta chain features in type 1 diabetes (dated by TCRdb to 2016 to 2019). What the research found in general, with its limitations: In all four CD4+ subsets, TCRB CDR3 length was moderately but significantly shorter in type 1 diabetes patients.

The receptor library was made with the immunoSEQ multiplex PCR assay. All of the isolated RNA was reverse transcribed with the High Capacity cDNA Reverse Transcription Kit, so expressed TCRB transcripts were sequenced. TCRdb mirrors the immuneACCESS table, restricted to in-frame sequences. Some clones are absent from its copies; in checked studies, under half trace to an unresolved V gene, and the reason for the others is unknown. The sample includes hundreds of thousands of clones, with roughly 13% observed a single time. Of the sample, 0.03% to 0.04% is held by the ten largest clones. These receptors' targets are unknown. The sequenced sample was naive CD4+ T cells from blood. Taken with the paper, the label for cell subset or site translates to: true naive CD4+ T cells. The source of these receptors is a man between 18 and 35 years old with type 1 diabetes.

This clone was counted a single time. CDR3 sequence: CASSQAAGEAFF. The CDR3 DNA reads as TGTGCCAGCAGCCAAGCGGCGGGTGAAGCTTTCTTT. The V call is TRBV4-2, the J call TRBJ1-1; D is unresolved. V was pared by 1 base and J by 7 bases, with 7 bases between. There are 12 residues in the CDR3. Germline CDR1 is LGHNA and CDR2 is YNFKEQ.

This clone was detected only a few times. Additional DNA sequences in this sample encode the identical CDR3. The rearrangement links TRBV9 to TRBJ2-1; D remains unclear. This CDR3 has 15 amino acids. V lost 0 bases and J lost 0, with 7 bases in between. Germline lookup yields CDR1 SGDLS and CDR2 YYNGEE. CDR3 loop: CASSVGTSSYNEQFF. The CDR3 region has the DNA TGTGCCAGCAGCGTAGGGACGAGCTCCTACAATGAGCAGTTCTTC. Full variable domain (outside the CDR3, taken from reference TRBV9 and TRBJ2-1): DSGVTQTPKHLITATGQRVTLRCSPRSGDLSVYWYQQSLDQGLQFLIQYYNGEERAKGNILERFSAQQFPDLHSELNLSSLELGDSALYFCASSVGTSSYNEQFFGPGTRLTVL.

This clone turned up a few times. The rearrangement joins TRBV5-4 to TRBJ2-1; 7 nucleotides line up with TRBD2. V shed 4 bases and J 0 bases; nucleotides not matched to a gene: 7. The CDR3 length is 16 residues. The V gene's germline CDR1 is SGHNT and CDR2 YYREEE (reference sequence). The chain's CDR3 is CASSPSGGGSYNEQFF. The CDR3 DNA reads TGTGCCAGCAGCCCATCGGGGGGAGGCTCCTACAATGAGCAGTTCTTC.

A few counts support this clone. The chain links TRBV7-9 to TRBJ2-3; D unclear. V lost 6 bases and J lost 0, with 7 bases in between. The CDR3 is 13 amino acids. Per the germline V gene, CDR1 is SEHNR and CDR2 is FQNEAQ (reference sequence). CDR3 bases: TGTGCCAGCAGGACAACTAGCACAGATACGCAGTATTTT. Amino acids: CASRTTSTDTQYF.

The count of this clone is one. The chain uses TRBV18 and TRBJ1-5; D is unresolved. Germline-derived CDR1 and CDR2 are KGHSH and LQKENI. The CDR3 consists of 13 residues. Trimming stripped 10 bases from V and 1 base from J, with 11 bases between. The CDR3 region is CATARGSNQPQHF. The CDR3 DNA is TGTGCCACCGCGCGGGGAAGCAATCAGCCCCAGCATTTT.

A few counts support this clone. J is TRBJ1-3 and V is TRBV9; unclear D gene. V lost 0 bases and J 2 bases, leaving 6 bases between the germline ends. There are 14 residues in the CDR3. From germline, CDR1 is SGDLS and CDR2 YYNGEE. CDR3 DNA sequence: TGTGCCAGCAGCGTAGATCAAGCTGGAAACACCATATATTTT. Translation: CASSVDQAGNTIYF.

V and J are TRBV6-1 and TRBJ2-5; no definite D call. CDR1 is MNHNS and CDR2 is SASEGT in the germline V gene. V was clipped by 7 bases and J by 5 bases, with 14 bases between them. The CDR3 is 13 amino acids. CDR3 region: CASTPSQIETQYF. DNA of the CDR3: TGTGCCAGCACCCCTTCCCAAATCGAGACCCAGTACTTC.

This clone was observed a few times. The CDR3 coding sequence is TGTGCCATCTTTAGCCCCGGGACTAGCAGAGGTACGCAGTATTTT. This codes for CAIFSPGTSRGTQYF. The chain couples TRBV10-3 to TRBJ2-3; 9 nucleotides agree with TRBD2. Germline V gene data show CDR1 as ENHRY and CDR2 as SYGVKD. CDR3 length equals 15 residues. V trimming: 8 bases; J trimming: 8 bases; junction bases outside the gene matches: 14.

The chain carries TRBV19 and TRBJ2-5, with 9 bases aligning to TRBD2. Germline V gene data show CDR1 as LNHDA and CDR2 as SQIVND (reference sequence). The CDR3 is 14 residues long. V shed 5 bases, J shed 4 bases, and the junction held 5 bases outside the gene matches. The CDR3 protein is CASSGLAGSETQYF. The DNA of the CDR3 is TGTGCCAGTAGTGGGCTAGCGGGGTCAGAGACCCAGTACTTC.

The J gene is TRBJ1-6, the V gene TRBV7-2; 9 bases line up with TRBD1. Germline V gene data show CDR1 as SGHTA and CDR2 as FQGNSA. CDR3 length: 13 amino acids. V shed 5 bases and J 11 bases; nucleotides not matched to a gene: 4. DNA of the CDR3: TGTGCCAGCAGCCCCCGGACAGGGGCACCCCTCCACTTT. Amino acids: CASSPRTGAPLHF.

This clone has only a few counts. This CDR3 reads CASSFSLGGQETQYF. Written as DNA, the CDR3 is TGTGCCAGCAGTTTTTCGCTCGGTGGGCAAGAGACCCAGTACTTC. The V gene is TRBV28, the J gene TRBJ2-5, with D unresolved. V was cut by 3 bases and J by 2 bases, with 13 bases left in between. Germline CDR1 is MDHEN and CDR2 is SYDVKM. This CDR3 spans 15 amino acids.

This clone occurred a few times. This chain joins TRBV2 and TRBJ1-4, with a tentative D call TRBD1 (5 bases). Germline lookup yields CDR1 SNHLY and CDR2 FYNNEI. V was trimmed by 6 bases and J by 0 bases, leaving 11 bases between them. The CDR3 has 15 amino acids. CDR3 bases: TGTGCCAGCAGGGCCCTCAGGGCAACTAATGAAAAACTGTTTTTT. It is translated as CASRALRATNEKLFF. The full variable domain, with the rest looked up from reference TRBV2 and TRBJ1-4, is EPEVTQTPSHQVTQMGQEVILRCVPISNHLYFYWYRQILGQKVEFLVSFYNNEISEKSEIFDDQFSVERPDGSNFTLKIRSTKLEDSAMYFCASRALRATNEKLFFGSGTQLSVL.

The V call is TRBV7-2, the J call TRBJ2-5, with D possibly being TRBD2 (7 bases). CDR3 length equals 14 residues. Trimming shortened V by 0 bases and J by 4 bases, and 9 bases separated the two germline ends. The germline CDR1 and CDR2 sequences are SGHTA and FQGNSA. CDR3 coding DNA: TGTGCCAGCAGCTTAGCGGGGGGGCCAGAGACCCAGTACTTC. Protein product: CASSLAGGPETQYF.

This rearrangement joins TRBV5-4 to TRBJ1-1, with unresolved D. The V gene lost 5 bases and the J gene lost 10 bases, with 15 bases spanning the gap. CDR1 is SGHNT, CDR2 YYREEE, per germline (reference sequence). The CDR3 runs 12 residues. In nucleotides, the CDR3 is TGTGCCAGCAGTAGACAAGCGGAGCGAGCTTTCTTT. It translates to CASSRQAERAFF.

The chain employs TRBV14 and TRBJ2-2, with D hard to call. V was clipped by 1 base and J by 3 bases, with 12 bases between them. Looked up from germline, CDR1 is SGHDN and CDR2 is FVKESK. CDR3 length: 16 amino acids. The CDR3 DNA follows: TGTGCCAGCAGCCAAGCCCTATTCACAGACACCGGGGAGCTGTTTTTT. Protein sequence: CASSQALFTDTGELFF.

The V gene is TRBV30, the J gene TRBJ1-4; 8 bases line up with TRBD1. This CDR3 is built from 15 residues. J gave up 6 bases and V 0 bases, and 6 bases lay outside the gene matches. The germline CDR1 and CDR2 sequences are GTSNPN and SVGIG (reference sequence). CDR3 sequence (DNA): TGTGCCTGGAGTGTACGCAGGGGGCGGGATGAAAAACTGTTTTTT. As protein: CAWSVRRGRDEKLFF.

The CDR3 protein is CASSLGRLREGLANEQFF. The CDR3 DNA reads TGTGCCAGCAGCTTAGGCCGGCTGCGGGAGGGCCTGGCAAATGAGCAGTTCTTC. The chain joins TRBV7-9 to TRBJ2-1; 9 bases map to TRBD2. Unmatched junction bases numbered 14, after V lost 1 base and J lost 7 bases. This CDR3 is 18 amino acids long. The germline gives CDR1 SEHNR, CDR2 FQNEAQ (reference sequence).

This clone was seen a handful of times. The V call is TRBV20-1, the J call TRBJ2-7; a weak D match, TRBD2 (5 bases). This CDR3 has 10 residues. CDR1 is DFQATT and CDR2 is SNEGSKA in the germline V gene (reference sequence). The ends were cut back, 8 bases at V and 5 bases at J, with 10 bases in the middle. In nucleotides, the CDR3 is TGCAGTCCATGGCGGGACGAGCAGTACTTC. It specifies CSPWRDEQYF.

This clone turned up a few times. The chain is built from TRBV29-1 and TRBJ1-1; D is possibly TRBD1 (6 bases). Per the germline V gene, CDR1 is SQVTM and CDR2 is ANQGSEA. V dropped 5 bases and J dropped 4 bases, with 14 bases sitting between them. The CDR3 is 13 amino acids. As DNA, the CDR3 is TGCAGCGTTTCTACAGGGTTGGGCACTGAAGCTTTCTTT. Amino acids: CSVSTGLGTEAFF.

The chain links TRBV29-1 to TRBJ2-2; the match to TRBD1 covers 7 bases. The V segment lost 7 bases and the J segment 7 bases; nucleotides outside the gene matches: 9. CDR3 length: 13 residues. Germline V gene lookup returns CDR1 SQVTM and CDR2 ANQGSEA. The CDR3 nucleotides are TGCAGCGCTACCCGACAGGGTGTCGGGGAGCTGTTTTTT. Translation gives CSATRQGVGELFF.

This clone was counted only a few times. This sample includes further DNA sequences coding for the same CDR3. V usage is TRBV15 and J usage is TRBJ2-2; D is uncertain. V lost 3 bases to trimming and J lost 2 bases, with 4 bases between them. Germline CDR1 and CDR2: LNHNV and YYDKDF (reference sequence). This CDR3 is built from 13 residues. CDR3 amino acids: CATSRGNTGELFF. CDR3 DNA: TGTGCCACCAGCAGGGGTAACACCGGGGAGCTGTTTTTT.

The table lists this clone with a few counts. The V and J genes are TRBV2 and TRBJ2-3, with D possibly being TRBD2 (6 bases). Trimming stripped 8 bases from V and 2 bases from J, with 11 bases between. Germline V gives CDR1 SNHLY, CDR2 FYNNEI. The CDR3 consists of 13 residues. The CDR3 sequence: CASGGELTDTQYF. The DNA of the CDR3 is TGTGCCAGCGGCGGGGAACTCACAGATACGCAGTATTTT.

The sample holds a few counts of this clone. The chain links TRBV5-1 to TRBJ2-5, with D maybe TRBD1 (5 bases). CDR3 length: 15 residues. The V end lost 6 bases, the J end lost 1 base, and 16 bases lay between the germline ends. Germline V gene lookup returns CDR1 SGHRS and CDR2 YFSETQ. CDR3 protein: CASTRRREPQETQYF. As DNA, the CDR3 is TGCGCCAGCACCCGCCGCAGGGAACCCCAAGAGACCCAGTACTTC.

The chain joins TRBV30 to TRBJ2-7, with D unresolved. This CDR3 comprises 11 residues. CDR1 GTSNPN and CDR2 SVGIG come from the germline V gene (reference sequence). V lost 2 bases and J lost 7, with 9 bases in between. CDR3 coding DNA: TGTGCCTGGAGTAGAGTGGAGGAGCAGTACTTC. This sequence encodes CAWSRVEEQYF.

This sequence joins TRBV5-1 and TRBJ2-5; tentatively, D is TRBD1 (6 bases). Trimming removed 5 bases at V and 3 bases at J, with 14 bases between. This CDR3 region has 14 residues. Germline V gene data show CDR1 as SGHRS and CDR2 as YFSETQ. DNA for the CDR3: TGCGCCAGCAGTGACAGGTTGCAGGAAGAGACCCAGTACTTC. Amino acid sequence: CASSDRLQEETQYF.

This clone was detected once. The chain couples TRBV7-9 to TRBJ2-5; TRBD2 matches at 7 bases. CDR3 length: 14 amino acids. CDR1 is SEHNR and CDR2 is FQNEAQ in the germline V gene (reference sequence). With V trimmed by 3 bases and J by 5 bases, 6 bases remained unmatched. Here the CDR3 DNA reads TGTGCCAGCAGCTTGCGGGGGTTAGGGGAGACCCAGTACTTC. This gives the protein CASSLRGLGETQYF.